This TCR beta chain appears in the sequencing data of a study of cytomegalovirus exposure and HLA in healthy donors. Study-level background: It was reported in a later analysis that the 100 to 150 validation repertoires used the same platform as the approximately 650 first-cohort repertoires.

Germline V gene lookup returns CDR1 LGHNA and CDR2 YNFKEQ. V lost 4 bases and J 2 bases, leaving 9 bases between the germline ends. The CDR3 runs to 15 residues. Sequencing was performed with immunoSEQ multiplex PCR; in TCRdb, only in-frame clones are kept and a portion is missing. Of 190,000 or so clones in the sample, 80% to 85% were seen once. The source of this sequence is a woman aged 18 to 35 in good health and CMV-seropositive. The specimen was PBMCs. The gene calls are TRBV4-2 and TRBJ2-6; D perhaps matches TRBD2 (5 bases). CDR3 sequence: CASSPEGTGANVLTF. In nucleotides, the CDR3 is TGTGCCAGCAGCCCCGAGGGCACTGGGGCCAACGTCCTGACTTTC.